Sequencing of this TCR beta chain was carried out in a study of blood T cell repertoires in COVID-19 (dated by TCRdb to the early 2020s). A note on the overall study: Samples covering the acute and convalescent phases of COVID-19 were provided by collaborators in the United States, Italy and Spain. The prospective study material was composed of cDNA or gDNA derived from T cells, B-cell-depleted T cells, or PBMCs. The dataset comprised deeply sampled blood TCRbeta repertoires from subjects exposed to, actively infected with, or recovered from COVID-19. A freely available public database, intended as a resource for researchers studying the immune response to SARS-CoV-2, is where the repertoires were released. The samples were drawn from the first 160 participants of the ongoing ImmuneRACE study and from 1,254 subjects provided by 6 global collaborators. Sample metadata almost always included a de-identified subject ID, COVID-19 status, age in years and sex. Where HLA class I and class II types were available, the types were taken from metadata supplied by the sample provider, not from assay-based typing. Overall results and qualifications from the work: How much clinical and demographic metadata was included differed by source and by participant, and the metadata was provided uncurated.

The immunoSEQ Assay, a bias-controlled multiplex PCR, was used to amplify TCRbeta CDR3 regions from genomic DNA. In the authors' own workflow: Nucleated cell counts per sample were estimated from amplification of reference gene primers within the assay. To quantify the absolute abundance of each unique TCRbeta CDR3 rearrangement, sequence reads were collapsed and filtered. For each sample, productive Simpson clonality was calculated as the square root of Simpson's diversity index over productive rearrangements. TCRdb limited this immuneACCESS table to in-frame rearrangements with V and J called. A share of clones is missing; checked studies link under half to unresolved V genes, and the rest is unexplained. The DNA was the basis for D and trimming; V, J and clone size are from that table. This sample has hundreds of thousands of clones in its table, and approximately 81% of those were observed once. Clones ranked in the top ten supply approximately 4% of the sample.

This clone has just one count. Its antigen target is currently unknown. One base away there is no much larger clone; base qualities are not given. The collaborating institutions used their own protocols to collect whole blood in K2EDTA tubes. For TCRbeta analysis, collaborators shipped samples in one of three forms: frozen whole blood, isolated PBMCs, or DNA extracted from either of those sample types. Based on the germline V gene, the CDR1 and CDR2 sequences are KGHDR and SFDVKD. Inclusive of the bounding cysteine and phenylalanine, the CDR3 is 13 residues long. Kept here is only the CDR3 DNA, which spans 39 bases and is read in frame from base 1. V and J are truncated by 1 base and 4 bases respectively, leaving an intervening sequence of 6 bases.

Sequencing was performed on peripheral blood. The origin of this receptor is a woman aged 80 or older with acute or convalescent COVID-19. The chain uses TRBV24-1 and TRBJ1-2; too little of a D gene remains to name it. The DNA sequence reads TGTGCCACCAGTGATTTTACCGGCTATGGCTACACCTTC. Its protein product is CATSDFTGYGYTF.